This T cell receptor beta chain comes out of a study of tumor-infiltrating lymphocytes in localized non-small cell lung cancer. Overall study context: Resected tumor was paired with non-adjacent uninvolved lung from the same patient.

Generated by immunoSEQ multiplex PCR, the TCRdb table keeps only in-frame clones and is missing some. The repertoire has about 15,000 clones, under 70% of them found once; the top ten carry 22%. Germline CDR1 reads SGHVS; CDR2 reads FQNEAQ. CDR3 length: 19 residues. V dropped 11 bases and J dropped 0 bases, with 26 bases sitting between them. This TCR derives from a human donor with non-small cell lung cancer. The material sequenced was uninvolved lung tissue not adjacent to the tumor. This chain connects TRBV7-8 to TRBJ2-6; TRBD2 is a possible D gene (6 bases). CDR3 DNA: TGTGCCGGCTTGTTGGGAGGACGGGTCCCCAGCTCTGGGGCCAACGTCCTGACTTTC. Translated, it gives CAGLLGGRVPSSGANVLTF.